A single sample gave rise to the 27 T cell receptor beta chains below, sequenced in a study of T cell responses to AZD1222 COVID-19 vaccine. Profiling relied on immunoSEQ multiplex PCR, and the TCRdb table lists in-frame clones only, not all of them. The sample contains 130,000 to 150,000 clones, around 92% of which appear only once. The specimen comprised peripheral blood, sampled on day 0 of AZD1222 vaccination. These receptors came from an adult in good health.

This chain uses TRBV27 with TRBJ1-1; TRBD1 matches 7 bases. Germline values: CDR1 MNHEY, CDR2 SMNVEV (reference sequence). CDR3 length: 13 residues. V trimming: 11 bases; J trimming: 3 bases; junction bases outside the gene matches: 9. The CDR3 is CASQTGRDTEAFF. CDR3 nucleotide sequence: TGTGCCTCCCAGACAGGGAGGGACACTGAAGCTTTCTTT.

This clone was recorded once. The rearrangement links TRBV9 to TRBJ2-1; 9 bases align to TRBD2. Germline CDR1 SGDLS, CDR2 YYNGEE. The CDR3 consists of 15 residues. Trimming at V came to 0 bases and at J to 9 bases, leaving 7 bases not matched to a gene. CDR3 nucleotides: TGTGCCAGCAGCGTAGGTCTAGCGGGGTCGGGTGAGCAGTTCTTC. It encodes CASSVGLAGSGEQFF. Looking up the rest from reference TRBV9 and TRBJ2-1 gives the full variable domain: DSGVTQTPKHLITATGQRVTLRCSPRSGDLSVYWYQQSLDQGLQFLIQYYNGEERAKGNILERFSAQQFPDLHSELNLSSLELGDSALYFCASSVGLAGSGEQFFGPGTRLTVL.

In this sample, this clone turned up a few times. The rearrangement uses TRBV18 and TRBJ1-3; 8 nucleotides line up with TRBD1. This CDR3 region has 16 residues. Per germline, CDR1 KGHSH and CDR2 LQKENI. V dropped 3 bases and J dropped 0; count of bases not matched to a gene: 4. For the CDR3, the DNA is TGTGCCAGCTCACCTAGACAGGGGAGCTCTGGAAACACCATATATTTT. It yields the protein CASSPRQGSSGNTIYF.

This rearrangement joins TRBV15 to TRBJ2-1; 7 nucleotides match TRBD1. The CDR3 extends over 15 amino acids. V was pared by 6 bases and J by 0 bases, with 5 bases of the junction left unmatched. Per germline, CDR1 LNHNV and CDR2 YYDKDF (reference sequence). In nucleotides, the CDR3 is TGTGCCACCAGGCCGACAGGGAGCTCCTACAATGAGCAGTTCTTC. As protein: CATRPTGSSYNEQFF.

This chain connects TRBV4-1 to TRBJ1-2, with TRBD1 matching over 7 bases. The CDR3 is 17 residues long. Per germline, CDR1 MGHRA and CDR2 YSYEKL. Unmatched junction bases numbered 11, after V lost 0 bases and J lost 4 bases. The CDR3 loop is CASSQDLATGRAYGYTF. The DNA for the CDR3 is TGCGCCAGCAGCCAAGATTTGGCGACAGGGCGGGCCTATGGCTACACCTTC.

The gene calls are TRBV5-4 and TRBJ2-5, with TRBD2 identical over 9 bases. CDR1 is SGHNT and CDR2 is YYREEE in the germline V gene (reference sequence). This CDR3 contains 14 residues. V lost 0 bases, J lost 5 bases, and 2 bases stayed unmatched. CDR3 sequence (DNA): TGTGCCAGCAGCTTGGAACTAGCGGGTGAGACCCAGTACTTC. This gives the protein CASSLELAGETQYF.

The chain couples TRBV3-1 (or the pseudogene TRBV3-2) to TRBJ2-7; no firm D call. Germline CDR1 LGHDT, CDR2 YNNKEL (reference sequence). Trimming took 3 bases from V and 6 from J, leaving 9 bases between them. This CDR3 comprises 12 residues. The DNA of the CDR3 is TGTGCCAGCAGCCAGGGGTTCGCCGAGCAGTACTTC. It translates to CASSQGFAEQYF.

V gene TRBV7-2 combines with J gene TRBJ2-7, with 8 bases that match TRBD1. CDR1 is SGHTA, CDR2 FQGNSA, per germline. V lost 0 bases, J lost 6 bases, and 7 bases stayed unmatched. The CDR3 covers 15 residues. The CDR3 nucleotides read TGTGCCAGCAGCTTAGCGTGGACAGGGACCGGCGAGCAGTACTTC. It encodes CASSLAWTGTGEQYF.

V usage is TRBV3-1 (or the pseudogene TRBV3-2) and J usage is TRBJ2-2; D is undetermined. Germline lookup yields CDR1 LGHDT and CDR2 YNNKEL (reference sequence). V gave up 5 bases and J gave up 6 bases, with 7 bases separating them. CDR3 size: 12 residues. The chain's CDR3 is CASSAGSGELFF. In DNA, the CDR3 is TGTGCCAGCAGCGCTGGGTCCGGGGAGCTGTTTTTT.

The chain joins TRBV5-1 to TRBJ1-1; the D is unclear. From germline, CDR1 is SGHRS and CDR2 YFSETQ. V shed 5 bases and J shed 1 base, with 6 bases lying between them. This CDR3 has 12 amino acids. Here the CDR3 DNA reads TGCGCCAGCAGTGAGGGGAACACTGAAGCTTTCTTT. It yields the protein CASSEGNTEAFF.

V and J are TRBV4-2 and TRBJ1-5, with 7 bases fitting TRBD1. Trimming took 0 bases from V and 5 from J; bases not matched to a gene: 7. This CDR3 has 16 residues. The germline V gene has CDR1 LGHNA and CDR2 YNFKEQ. CDR3 protein: CASSQDLAGGDQPQHF. DNA for the CDR3: TGTGCCAGCAGCCAAGATTTGGCAGGGGGGGATCAGCCCCAGCATTTT.

The chain joins TRBV2 to TRBJ1-6; D possibly corresponds to TRBD1 (5 bases). From germline, CDR1 is SNHLY and CDR2 FYNNEI. V lost 4 bases and J lost 7, with 11 bases in between. This CDR3 contains 14 residues. CDR3 in DNA: TGTGCCAGCAGTGTTAGGACACAGAATTCACCCCTCCACTTT. It codes for CASSVRTQNSPLHF.

The chain has TRBV7-6 and TRBJ1-3; 8 nucleotides line up with TRBD1. Germline CDR1 is SGHVS and CDR2 is FNYEAQ. Trimming took 5 bases from V and 6 from J; bases not matched to a gene: 9. The CDR3 runs 15 residues. CDR3 DNA sequence: TGTGCCAGCAGCCCCTCTCAGGGGGCCATAAACACCATATATTTT. It translates to CASSPSQGAINTIYF.

CDR3 loop: CASSLDPRDEQYF. The DNA for the CDR3 is TGTGCCAGCAGCTTAGACCCTAGAGACGAGCAGTACTTC. The chain combines TRBV7-2 with TRBJ2-7; D gene unclear. The CDR3 is 13 amino acids. The V gene's germline CDR1 is SGHTA and CDR2 FQGNSA. The germline V and J ends were trimmed by 1 base and 5 bases, with 9 bases remaining between them.

The rearrangement links TRBV9 to TRBJ1-1; possibly TRBD1 for D (6 bases). V lost 1 base, J lost 4 bases, and 14 bases lay in between. CDR1 and CDR2 from the germline V gene are SGDLS and YYNGEE. There are 15 residues in the CDR3. CDR3 amino acids: CASSVISGAVTEAFF. CDR3 sequence (DNA): TGTGCCAGCAGCGTAATATCAGGGGCCGTCACTGAAGCTTTCTTT. Full variable domain (rest looked up from reference TRBV9 and TRBJ1-1): DSGVTQTPKHLITATGQRVTLRCSPRSGDLSVYWYQQSLDQGLQFLIQYYNGEERAKGNILERFSAQQFPDLHSELNLSSLELGDSALYFCASSVISGAVTEAFFGQGTRLTVV.

Only one count was recorded for this clone. CDR3 in amino acids: CASNVGTEAFF. The DNA for the CDR3 is TGTGCCAGCAACGTAGGAACTGAAGCTTTCTTT. The V call is TRBV6-6, the J call TRBJ1-1; unclear D gene. The length of the CDR3 is 11 residues. Trimming pared 7 bases from V and 5 bases from J, leaving 8 bases between. CDR1 is MNHNY and CDR2 is SVGAGI in the germline V gene (reference sequence).

The genes are TRBV4-1 and TRBJ1-1; the match to TRBD1 covers 9 bases. The V and J ends lost 5 bases and 5 bases, in that order; junction bases with no gene match: 9. The CDR3 has 15 amino acids. CDR1 and CDR2 (germline): MGHRA, YSYEKL. The CDR3: CASSSSRGTGTEAFF. CDR3 nucleotides: TGCGCCAGCAGCTCTAGCAGGGGGACAGGGACTGAAGCTTTCTTT.

This rearrangement joins TRBV7-2 to TRBJ1-3; no definite D call. The germline CDR1 and CDR2 sequences are SGHTA and FQGNSA. V was shortened by 5 bases and J by 2 bases, with 10 bases between the two germline ends. This CDR3 is built from 14 residues. The DNA of the CDR3 is TGTGCCAGCAGCCCCGGTTTTGCTGGAAACACCATATATTTT. Protein product: CASSPGFAGNTIYF.

This chain joins TRBV5-6 and TRBJ1-2, with no clear D. The CDR3 length is 14 residues. V was trimmed by 4 bases and J by 5 bases, leaving 15 bases between them. Germline CDR1 is SGHDT and CDR2 is YYEEEE. The CDR3 nucleotides are TGTGCCAGCAGCGTCCTGGTCAGCCGGTATGGCTACACCTTC. This translates into CASSVLVSRYGYTF.

The V call is TRBV5-1, the J call TRBJ2-3; D gene uncertain. Germline V lookup: CDR1 SGHRS, CDR2 YFSETQ. CDR3 length: 14 residues. V was clipped by 7 bases and J by 3 bases, with 15 bases between them. The CDR3 bases are TGCGCCAGCCGGACCTTACCCGGAACAGATACGCAGTATTTT. As protein: CASRTLPGTDTQYF.

The V call is TRBV11-3, the J call TRBJ2-1; maybe TRBD2 (5 bases). The V gene's germline CDR1 is SGHNT and CDR2 YENEEA. This CDR3 comprises 15 residues. Trimming took off 1 base at V and 3 bases at J, with 10 bases between the two ends. CDR3 DNA: TGTGCCAGCAGCTTAGGACTACTCCACTACAATGAGCAGTTCTTC. As protein: CASSLGLLHYNEQFF. Full variable domain (rest looked up from reference TRBV11-3 and TRBJ2-1): EAGVVQSPRYKIIEKKQPVAFWCNPISGHNTLYWYLQNLGQGPELLIRYENEEAVDDSQLPKDRFSAERLKGVDSTLKIQPAELGDSAVYLCASSLGLLHYNEQFFGPGTRLTVL.

The V call is TRBV7-9, the J call TRBJ2-7, with D perhaps matching TRBD1 or TRBD2 (5 bases each). The CDR3 is made up of 15 amino acids. The germline V gene encodes CDR1 SEHNR and CDR2 FQNEAQ (reference sequence). Between the trimmed V and J ends, which lost 0 bases and 2 bases, there was a span of 11 bases. Written as DNA, the CDR3 is TGTGCCAGCAGCTTAGCTGGGACGGGCGCCTACGAGCAGTACTTC. Translation: CASSLAGTGAYEQYF.

This chain connects TRBV6-5 to TRBJ1-4, with 8 bases identical to TRBD1. Germline V CDR1 and CDR2: MNHEY, SVGAGI. The CDR3 extends over 15 amino acids. Trimming cost V 6 bases and J 2 bases; bases outside gene matches: 5. CDR3 bases: TGTGCCAGCAGGCCGAACAGGGGGACTAATGAAAAACTGTTTTTT. This translates into CASRPNRGTNEKLFF.

The rearrangement joins TRBV6-5 to TRBJ2-3; D possibly uses TRBD1 or TRBD2 (5 bases each). The CDR3 is 16 amino acids. V lost 4 bases and J 1 base, leaving 15 bases between the germline ends. Germline V gives CDR1 MNHEY, CDR2 SVGAGI. CDR3 bases: TGTGCCAGCAGTTTAGTTCCGGGACGAGGCACAGATACGCAGTATTTT. This codes for CASSLVPGRGTDTQYF.

The chain employs TRBV4-3 and TRBJ1-1, with 9 bases lining up with TRBD1. The trim removed 4 bases at V and 4 bases at J, leaving 7 bases unmatched. Germline CDR1 reads LGHNA; CDR2 reads YSLEER. This CDR3 has 15 residues. CDR3 amino acids: CASSLVDRGVTEAFF. For the CDR3, the DNA is TGCGCCAGCAGCCTTGTCGACAGGGGGGTCACTGAAGCTTTCTTT.

The chain carries TRBV5-8 and TRBJ2-7, with D perhaps matching TRBD1 (6 bases). V lost 0 bases and J lost 6, with 7 bases in between. The CDR3 consists of 12 residues. CDR1 SGHTS and CDR2 YDEGEE come from the germline V gene. CDR3 protein: CASSLDRVEQYF. CDR3 coding DNA: TGTGCCAGCAGCTTGGACAGGGTCGAGCAGTACTTC.

The chain combines TRBV11-2 with TRBJ1-6, with 7 bases matching TRBD1. The CDR3 has 15 residues. Germline assignment: CDR1 SGHAT and CDR2 FQNNGV. V lost 3 bases and J lost 4; bases outside the gene matches: 3. In DNA, the CDR3 is TGTGCCAGCAGCTTGGGCAGGGGGTATAATTCACCCCTCCACTTT. Protein: CASSLGRGYNSPLHF.